This T cell receptor beta chain appears in the sequencing data of a study of cytomegalovirus exposure and HLA in healthy donors. Looking at the study overall: Out of 398 genotyped donors, around 80% belonged to the Caucasian-associated ancestry cluster.

With 60 Vbeta and 13 Jbeta primers, the PCR was carried out. This table comes from immunoSEQ multiplex PCR, and its TCRdb copy is limited to in-frame clones, with some not included. This table has roughly 78,000 clones, 55% to 75% appearing once. Broader study findings: It was reportedly the case that the classifier diagnosed cytomegalovirus status with high specificity and sensitivity. Productive rates of about 87% or about 30% were seen for most TCR beta V segments in an earlier analysis. A missense DCLRE1C variant was associated with V- and J-gene trimming of TCR beta chains in a later analysis, and an independent cohort replicated the association.

This CDR3 is built from 13 residues. The V gene's germline CDR1 is LGHNT and CDR2 FRNRAP. Losses at the gene ends were 10 bases for V and 6 bases for J; bases not matched to a gene: 8. This clone occurred a few times. The target antigen is unknown. J is TRBJ2-1 and V is TRBV12-5; 8 bases match TRBD1. The source of this sequence is a man aged 25 to 40 in good health and CMV-seropositive. Material for sequencing was PBMCs. CDR3 protein: CATKQGVGNEQFF. The CDR3 nucleotides are TGTGCTACTAAACAGGGGGTAGGCAATGAGCAGTTCTTC.